This T cell receptor beta chain was obtained from a study of blood T cell repertoires in COVID-19 (dated by TCRdb to about 2020). As for the study more broadly: Collaborator samples came from the United States, Italy and Spain and covered acute and convalescent phases of COVID-19. The dataset comprised deeply sampled blood TCRbeta repertoires from subjects exposed to, actively infected with, or recovered from COVID-19. The material from the prospective study consisted of cDNA or gDNA derived from T cells, B-cell-depleted T cells, or PBMCs. Where HLA class I and class II types were available, the types were taken from metadata supplied by the sample provider, not from assay-based typing. The sample metadata nearly always contained a de-identified subject ID, COVID-19 status, age in years and sex. The samples were drawn from two sources: the first 160 participants of the ongoing ImmuneRACE study, and fewer than 1,500 subjects contributed by 6 global collaborators. The repertoires were released in a freely available public database intended as a resource for research on the immune response to SARS-CoV-2. Study-wide conclusions, independent of this receptor: The amount of clinical and demographic metadata varied by source and participant and was provided uncurated.

Collaborating institutions collected whole blood in K2EDTA tubes following their own protocols. For TCRbeta analysis, collaborator samples were shipped as frozen whole blood, as isolated PBMCs, or as DNA extracted from either sample type. TCRbeta CDR3 regions were amplified from genomic DNA by means of the immunoSEQ Assay, a bias-controlled multiplex PCR. In the source study's methods: The number of nucleated cells in each sample was estimated by amplification of reference gene primers within the assay. Sequence reads were collapsed and filtered to measure the absolute abundance of every unique TCRbeta CDR3 rearrangement. For each sample, productive Simpson clonality was calculated as the square root of Simpson's diversity index across productive rearrangements. Not all clones reach the TCRdb copy of this immuneACCESS table, which keeps in-frame sequences only. Checked studies attribute under half of the gap to unresolved V genes and leave the rest unexplained. The V and J calls and clone size come from that table; D and trimming were worked out from the DNA. A total of some 530,000 clones appear in this sample, 70% to 90% of them only once. The top ten clonotypes cover approximately 3% of the sample.

Concerning this clone: Its antigen is unknown. No base quality values were provided; no much bigger clone lies one nucleotide off.

Compared with germline, V lacks 5 bases and J lacks 7 bases; bases without a gene match: 7. The germline V gene provides CDR1 SGHTA and CDR2 FQGNSA. Including the terminal cysteine and phenylalanine, the CDR3 comprises 14 residues. Just CDR3 DNA is preserved here, 42 bases in frame from base 1. Sequenced: peripheral blood. The chain was built from TRBV7-2 and TRBJ1-5; 8 central bases correspond to TRBD1. This TCR was sampled from a human donor in a cohort sampled during active COVID-19. The CDR3 in this case is CASSGAGGLQPQHF. The sequenced DNA: TGTGCCAGCAGCGGCGCAGGGGGCTTACAGCCCCAGCATTTT. Extended through the reference TRBV7-2 and TRBJ1-5 proteins, this CDR3 yields the full variable domain: GAGVSQSPSNKVTEKGKDVELRCDPISGHTALYWYRQSLGQGLEFLIYFQGNSAPDKSGLPSDRFSAERTGGSVSTLTIQRTQQEDSAVYLCASSGAGGLQPQHFGDGTRLSIL.